Presented here are 8 T cell receptor beta chains from one specimen sequenced in a study of T cells in localized non-small cell lung cancer. The data were produced by immunoSEQ multiplex PCR, yet TCRdb's version contains in-frame clones alone and is incomplete. The sample records approximately 31,000 clones, approximately 84% being singletons. This specimen consisted of peripheral blood, obtained before any cancer treatment. The source is a male donor at least 60 years old with stage III lung adenocarcinoma.

This clone was seen a handful of times. The rearrangement uses TRBV6-5 and TRBJ2-2; TRBD1 is a possible D gene (6 bases). Germline V lookup: CDR1 MNHEY, CDR2 SVGAGI. CDR3 length: 14 amino acids. V lost 4 bases to trimming and J lost 5 bases, with 11 bases between them. For the CDR3, the DNA is TGTGCCAGCAGTTTGTGGGGGCGGACCGGGGAGCTGTTTTTT. It encodes CASSLWGRTGELFF.

This clone showed up just a few times. J is TRBJ1-3 and V is TRBV28; D may be TRBD1 (5 bases). Germline CDR1 reads MDHEN; CDR2 reads SYDVKM. V shed 4 bases and J shed 4 bases, with 14 bases lying between them. There are 15 residues in the CDR3. The CDR3 loop reads CASSYQGGRGNTIYF. The CDR3 DNA sequence: TGTGCCAGCAGTTATCAGGGCGGTCGGGGAAACACCATATATTTT.

The rearrangement joins TRBV27 to TRBJ2-3; the match to TRBD2 covers 8 bases. The V and J ends lost 3 bases and 1 base, in that order; junction bases with no gene match: 3. From germline, CDR1 is MNHEY and CDR2 SMNVEV (reference sequence). CDR3 length: 15 amino acids. CDR3 amino acids: CASSLIAGRTDTQYF. DNA of the CDR3: TGTGCCAGCAGTTTGATAGCGGGGCGCACAGATACGCAGTATTTT.

The CDR3 region has the DNA TGTGCCAGCAGCTTAACCGGGGGGATTGGTCAGCCCCAGCATTTT. Amino acid sequence: CASSLTGGIGQPQHF. This chain connects TRBV7-9 to TRBJ1-5; the D gene is possibly TRBD1 (5 bases). The CDR3 contains 15 residues. Trimming shortened V by 2 bases and J by 6 bases, and 14 bases separated the two germline ends. The germline V gene has CDR1 SEHNR and CDR2 FQNEAQ (reference sequence).

The genes are TRBV10-2 and TRBJ2-7; TRBD2 is a possible D gene (6 bases). This CDR3 comprises 15 residues. The germline V gene has CDR1 WSHSY and CDR2 SAAADI. With 7 bases removed from V and 0 bases from J, the gap between germline ends came to 16 bases. CDR3 region: CASIRRDLSSYEQYF. The CDR3 DNA sequence: TGCGCCAGCATCCGTCGGGACTTGAGCTCCTACGAGCAGTACTTC.

This clone occurred once. The chain employs TRBV10-3 and TRBJ1-4; the D gene is possibly TRBD1 (5 bases). V was clipped by 7 bases and J by 8 bases, with 14 bases between them. The CDR3 has 13 residues. CDR1 and CDR2 from the germline V gene are ENHRY and SYGVKD. In DNA, the CDR3 is TGTGCCATCACGCGGGGGTTAGGCGAAAAACTGTTTTTT. Protein product: CAITRGLGEKLFF.

This chain joins TRBV29-1 and TRBJ1-1, with TRBD1 matching over 8 bases. Germline V gene data show CDR1 as SQVTM and CDR2 as ANQGSEA. This CDR3 has 13 amino acids. V dropped 7 bases and J dropped 0; count of bases not matched to a gene: 4. CDR3 nucleotide sequence: TGCAGCGGGGGACAGGACTTGAACACTGAAGCTTTCTTT. It yields the protein CSGGQDLNTEAFF. The full variable domain, completed using reference TRBV29-1 and TRBJ1-1, is SAVISQKPSRDICQRGTSLTIQCQVDSQVTMMFWYRQQPGQSLTLIATANQGSEATYESGFVIDKFPISRPNLTFSTLTVSNMSPEDSSIYLCSGGQDLNTEAFFGQGTRLTVV.

The chain employs TRBV18 and TRBJ2-5; 10 nucleotides agree with TRBD2. From germline, CDR1 is KGHSH and CDR2 LQKENI. Trimming removed 6 bases from V and 2 bases from J; junction bases left unmatched: 9. CDR3 size: 16 residues. CDR3 loop: CASSLGEAGGQETQYF. Here the CDR3 DNA reads TGTGCCAGCTCGCTCGGTGAAGCGGGGGGGCAAGAGACCCAGTACTTC. The full variable domain, with the rest looked up from reference TRBV18 and TRBJ2-5, is NAGVMQNPRHLVRRRGQEARLRCSPMKGHSHVYWYRQLPEEGLKFMVYLQKENIIDESGMPKERFSAEFPKEGPSILRIQQVVRGDSAAYFCASSLGEAGGQETQYFGPGTRLLVL.